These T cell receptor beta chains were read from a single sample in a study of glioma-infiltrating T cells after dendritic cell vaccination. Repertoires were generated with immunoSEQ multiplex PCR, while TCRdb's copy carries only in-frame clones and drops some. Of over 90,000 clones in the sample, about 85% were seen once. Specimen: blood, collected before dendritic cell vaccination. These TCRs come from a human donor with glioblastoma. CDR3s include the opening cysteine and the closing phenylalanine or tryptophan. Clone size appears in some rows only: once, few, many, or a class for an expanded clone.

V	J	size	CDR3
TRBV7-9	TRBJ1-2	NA	CASSLGIQGFGYTF
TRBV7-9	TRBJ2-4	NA	CASSTGGTGALTAKNIQYF
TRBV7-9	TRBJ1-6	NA	CASSPGTGAPPLHF
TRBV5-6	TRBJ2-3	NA	CASSLVGGFTDTQYF
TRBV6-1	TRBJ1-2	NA	CASRRPGQGAHGYTF
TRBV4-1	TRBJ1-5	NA	CASSQDGGIGNQPQHF
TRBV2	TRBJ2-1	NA	CATRDRAYNEQFF
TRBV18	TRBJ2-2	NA	CASSPRRTSGGKTNTGELFF
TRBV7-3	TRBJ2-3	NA	CASSLTRDTDTQYF
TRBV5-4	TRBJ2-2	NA	CASSPGQGVLFSGELFF
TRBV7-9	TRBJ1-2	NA	CASSSGGPTRDGYTF
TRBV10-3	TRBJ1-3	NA	CATTDRRYSGNTIYF
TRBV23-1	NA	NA	CASSQSKYEQYF
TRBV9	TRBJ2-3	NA	CASSTSADTQYF
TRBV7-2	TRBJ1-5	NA	CASSLARANPGQPQHF
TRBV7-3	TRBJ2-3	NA	CASSSTVPGGRRTDTQYF
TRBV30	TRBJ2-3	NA	CAWSVRGSTDTQYF
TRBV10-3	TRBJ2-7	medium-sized	CAISDSNYEQYF
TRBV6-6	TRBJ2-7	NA	CASLGLFDEQYF
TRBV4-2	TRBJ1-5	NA	CASSQEGGGSNQPQHF
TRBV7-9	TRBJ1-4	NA	CASSLGSEKLFF
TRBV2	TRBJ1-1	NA	CASSPSPEALITEAFF
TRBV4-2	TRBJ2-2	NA	CASSMVGRYSTGELFF
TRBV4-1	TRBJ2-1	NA	CASSQEGTSTSGRHSYNEQFF
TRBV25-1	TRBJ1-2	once	CASSARDRGLIYGYTF
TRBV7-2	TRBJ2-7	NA	CASSSGLAGAYEQYF
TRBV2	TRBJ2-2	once	CASSERNTGELFF
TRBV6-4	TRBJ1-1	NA	CASSYSWNTEAFF
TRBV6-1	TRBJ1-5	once	CASRTSSNQPQHF
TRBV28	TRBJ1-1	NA	CASSPHEGNTEAFF
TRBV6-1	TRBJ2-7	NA	CAGSRQTLSYEQYF
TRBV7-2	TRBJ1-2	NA	CASSSSRDRVGYTF
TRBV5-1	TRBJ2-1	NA	CASSLGTSNGDEQFF
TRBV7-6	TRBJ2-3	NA	CASSLAQRGGDTQYF
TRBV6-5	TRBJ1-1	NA	CASRLSSGTEAFF
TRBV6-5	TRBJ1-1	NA	CASNRGGSNTEAFF